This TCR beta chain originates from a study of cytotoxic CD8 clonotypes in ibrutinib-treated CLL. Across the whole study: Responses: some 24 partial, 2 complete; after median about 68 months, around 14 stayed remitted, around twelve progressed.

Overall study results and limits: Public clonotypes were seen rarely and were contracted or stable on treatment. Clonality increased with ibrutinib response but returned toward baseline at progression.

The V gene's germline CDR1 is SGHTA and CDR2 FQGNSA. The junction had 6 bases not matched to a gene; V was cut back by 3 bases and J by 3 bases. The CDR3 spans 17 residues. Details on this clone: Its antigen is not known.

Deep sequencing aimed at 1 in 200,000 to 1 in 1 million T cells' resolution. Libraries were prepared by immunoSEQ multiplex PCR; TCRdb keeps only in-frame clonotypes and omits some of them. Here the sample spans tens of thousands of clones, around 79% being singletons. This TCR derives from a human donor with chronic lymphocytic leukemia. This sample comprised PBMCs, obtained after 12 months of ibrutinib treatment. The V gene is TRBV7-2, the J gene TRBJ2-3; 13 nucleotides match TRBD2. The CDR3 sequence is CASSFETSGRGTDTQYF. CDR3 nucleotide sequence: TGTGCCAGCAGCTTTGAAACTAGCGGGAGGGGAACAGATACGCAGTATTTT.